The entry below gives a single TCR beta chain sequence along with its context. Its antigen remains undetermined. The data are from a study of cytomegalovirus exposure and HLA in healthy donors (dated by TCRdb to about 2017). Concerning the study at large: An earlier analysis of some 550 of the donors reported about 250 Gb of sequence data and more than 90 million unique TCR beta sequences from 150 million to 200 million T cells. Approximately 310 gigabases of sequencing data and tens of millions of unique TCR sequences were included in an early release covering several hundred HLA-typed donors. Among the 398 genotyped donors, about 83% belonged to the genetic ancestry cluster associated with self-reported Caucasian donors. The study was designed to test whether signatures of past pathogen exposure could be identified by cataloging public T cell receptors. The T cell repertoires of several hundred subjects were profiled by immunosequencing and related to cytomegalovirus serostatus. Besides the first cohort of 666 subjects, a separate validation cohort made up of 120 different subjects was used. To predict cytomegalovirus infection status, the study combined high-throughput TCR immunosequencing, statistical association of individual TCRs with disease status, and machine learning. A later analysis re-analyzed previously published TCR beta repertoires from several hundred donors and added high-resolution HLA genotyping to study TCR occurrence patterns. Rather than using new phenotypic data, the later analysis identified candidate immune exposures from TCR beta sequences and from how often those sequences occurred across donors. An earlier analysis of about 620 of the donors applied high-throughput TCR beta sequencing to assess whether each TCR beta V gene segment acted as functional or pseudogenic. Donor age, sex, ethnicity and CMV serostatus were collected together with the repertoire data. A later genetic analysis took genome-wide SNP genotypes for about 65% of the roughly 670 donors and used that subset as a discovery cohort. Every discovery cohort repertoire had been produced on one sequencing platform. HLA typing included class I and class II loci at four-digit resolution. The number of donors typed differed by locus, with about 629-630 for A, B, C, DRB1 and DQB1, over 500 for DQA1, 600 to 610 for DPA1, and some 470 for DPB1. A few DR-DQ haplotypes were handled as single units for association and clustering because linkage in the cohort was strong. Across about 370 genotyped donors of the cohort, an average of roughly 250,000 unique TCR beta nucleotide sequences per donor were sequenced, and roughly 18% of those sequences were non-productive. Overall study outcomes, separate from this receptor: At a false discovery rate of 0.05, a later analysis linked 16,951 TCR beta sequences to specific HLA alleles. The only immune exposure information available for the cohort was CMV serostatus. An association between a missense DCLRE1C variant and V-gene and J-gene trimming of TCR beta chains was found in a later genetic analysis and replicated in an independent cohort. In a later genetic analysis, fewer N-insertions in productive TCRs were reported among donors in an Asian-associated ancestry cluster than the approximately 630-donor mean. In vitro tests confirmed that a few of the cytomegalovirus-associated TCR beta chains recognize cytomegalovirus antigens. Only TCR beta chains were sequenced in this cohort, and the absence of alpha or paired-chain data limited detectable features. The study gave a list of some 150 TCR beta chains associated with cytomegalovirus. The presence/absence analyses assumed that sequencing depth was roughly uniform across donors, and that assumption may not be true. Most CMV-associated TCR beta chains appeared to be HLA-restricted in a later analysis, and the HLA associations seemed to be driven largely by CMV exposure. Across donors, most TCR sequences were observed very rarely, whereas some public TCRs were present in many individuals. A further reported finding was that TCR beta sequences accurately predicted the HLA-A and HLA-B alleles for most subjects in the first cohort. A later analysis found that TCR association rates varied across HLA loci, with DRB1 alleles showing the most associated TCRs and HLA-C alleles the fewest. Assigning TCR associations to individual alleles was difficult when HLA alleles, especially DR and DQ, strongly co-occurred. In an earlier analysis of approximately 590 of the donors, most TCR beta V segments appeared in productive rearrangements about 87% or about 30% of the time, broadly matching IMGT annotations. A group of highly shared sequence variants was considered likely to be a technical artifact of the sequencing pipeline. In a later analysis, HLA-associated TCR beta chains showed more clonal expansion and lower generation probabilities than non-associated chains that were equally common. Correlated functional status among segregating V segments might reflect linkage disequilibrium, but an unknown experimental factor could not be ruled out. About 17 rarely observed V segments, including chromosome 9 orphons, were excluded from the earlier analysis of a few hundred of the donors because counts were too low. Because some donors lacked HLA typing at each locus, the association tests relied only on the typed subset. Some IMGT-functional V segments, including TRBV6-2 and TRBV6-3, could not be told apart with the 87-base-pair reads, so those segments were excluded. The authors suggested that the approach could potentially be extended to other disease states and immunological phenotypes. According to a later analysis, parvovirus B19, influenza, CMV and Epstein-Barr virus appeared linked to several top co-occurrence clusters. The classifier was reported to diagnose cytomegalovirus status with high specificity and sensitivity in both the original cohort and the validation cohort.

The cohort comprised under 700 healthy bone marrow donors. Cohort members were all nominally healthy when sampled, although unrecorded immune exposures were likely present. The donor was CMV seronegative and belonged to the group of over 350 seronegative cohort members. A peripheral blood sample was provided by each donor, and peripheral blood mononuclear cells were used for TCR beta sequencing. Genomic DNA was extracted from the blood cell samples with the Qiagen DNeasy Blood Extraction Kit. From the germline V gene (reference sequence), CDR1 is SGHNT and CDR2 is YYREEE. V is pared back by 4 bases and J by 7 bases, with 12 bases lying between the germline termini. Counted from cysteine to phenylalanine, this CDR3 has 13 amino acids. Just the 39-base CDR3 DNA is kept, in frame starting at base 1. The method was the immunoSEQ multiplex PCR assay. The multiplex PCR relied on a mix of 60 forward primers for TCR Vbeta segments and 13 reverse primers for TCR Jbeta segments. The CDR3 region of rearranged TCR beta genes was amplified from genomic DNA with a multiplex PCR assay. Amplified TCR beta libraries were sequenced as 87-base-pair reads on the Illumina HiSeq System. Regarding the original processing steps: Across the 700 or so repertoires, a later analysis counted some 80 million unique TCR beta chains, some 11 million of which were shared by at least two donors. To remove PCR and sequencing errors, raw reads were error-corrected and collapsed into unique sequences using a nearest-neighbor algorithm that merged closely related sequences. CDR3 sequences were aligned to IMGT reference sequences to assign V, D and J gene segments. For a sequence to be retained, a match of at least six nucleotides to both a V gene segment and a J gene segment was required. Rearrangements were classified as productive when the CDR3 lacked stop codons and remained in frame with V and J, and all other rearrangements were classified as non-productive. CDR3 was defined according to IMGT convention as the region running from the second conserved V-encoded cysteine to the conserved J-encoded phenylalanine. In an earlier analysis of some 550 of the donors, sequences lacking an unambiguous match to a single V gene segment were excluded. In an earlier analysis of several hundred of the donors, V segments were called functional above 56.7% productive rearrangements and were called segregating when the between-donor standard deviation exceeded 5%. A statistical classification framework was built to diagnose cytomegalovirus status from the catalog of TCR beta chain sequences. A later analysis assigned V and J genes by comparing TCR nucleotide sequences with IMGT/GENE-DB human TR gene sequences. A later analysis assigned CDR3 sequences and most-parsimonious VDJ recombination scenarios with the TCRdist pipeline. In a later analysis, each TCR beta chain was defined by its CDR3 amino acid sequence together with its V-gene family, and reads lacking a unique V-gene family were excluded. To address suspected cross-contamination and a sequencing artifact, a later analysis removed 592 highly shared, low-generation-probability nucleotide sequences. A later analysis calculated a clonal expansion index for each public chain from normalized within-repertoire ranks of inferred template counts. In a later analysis, generation probabilities were computed using a VDJ recombination model fitted to out-of-frame rearrangements, and the results were checked against IGoR. A later analysis scored TCR-TCR, TCR-HLA and TCR-CMV co-occurrence with hypergeometric tests, applying a repertoire-size bias correction to TCR pairs. False discovery rates were estimated in a later analysis by permuting HLA or CMV assignments 20 times. In a later analysis, co-occurring TCRs were grouped with DBSCAN, and TCRdist sequence similarity was added when clustering was performed within HLA-allele-positive subsets. Co-occurrence clustering excluded repertoires with fewer than 30,000 or more than 120,000 public chains, plus five with anomalous nucleotide sharing. Here the immuneACCESS table is served through TCRdb, limited to in-frame sequences with V and J called. Missing clones are a known gap in these copies; in checked studies unresolved V genes cover under half, and the rest lacks a known reason. D and trimming were read from the DNA, whereas the V and J calls and clone size are those reported in that table. This sample's records show about 200,000 clones. 0.74% of the sample comes from the top ten.

The sequenced sample was PBMCs. The source is a boy younger than 18 in good health and CMV-seronegative. The receptor chain draws on TRBV5-4 and TRBJ1-3; the D gene is perhaps TRBD1, from 6 matching bases. The CDR3 in this case is CASSTRQENTIYF. The base sequence is TGTGCCAGCAGCACCCGACAGGAGAACACCATATATTTT.